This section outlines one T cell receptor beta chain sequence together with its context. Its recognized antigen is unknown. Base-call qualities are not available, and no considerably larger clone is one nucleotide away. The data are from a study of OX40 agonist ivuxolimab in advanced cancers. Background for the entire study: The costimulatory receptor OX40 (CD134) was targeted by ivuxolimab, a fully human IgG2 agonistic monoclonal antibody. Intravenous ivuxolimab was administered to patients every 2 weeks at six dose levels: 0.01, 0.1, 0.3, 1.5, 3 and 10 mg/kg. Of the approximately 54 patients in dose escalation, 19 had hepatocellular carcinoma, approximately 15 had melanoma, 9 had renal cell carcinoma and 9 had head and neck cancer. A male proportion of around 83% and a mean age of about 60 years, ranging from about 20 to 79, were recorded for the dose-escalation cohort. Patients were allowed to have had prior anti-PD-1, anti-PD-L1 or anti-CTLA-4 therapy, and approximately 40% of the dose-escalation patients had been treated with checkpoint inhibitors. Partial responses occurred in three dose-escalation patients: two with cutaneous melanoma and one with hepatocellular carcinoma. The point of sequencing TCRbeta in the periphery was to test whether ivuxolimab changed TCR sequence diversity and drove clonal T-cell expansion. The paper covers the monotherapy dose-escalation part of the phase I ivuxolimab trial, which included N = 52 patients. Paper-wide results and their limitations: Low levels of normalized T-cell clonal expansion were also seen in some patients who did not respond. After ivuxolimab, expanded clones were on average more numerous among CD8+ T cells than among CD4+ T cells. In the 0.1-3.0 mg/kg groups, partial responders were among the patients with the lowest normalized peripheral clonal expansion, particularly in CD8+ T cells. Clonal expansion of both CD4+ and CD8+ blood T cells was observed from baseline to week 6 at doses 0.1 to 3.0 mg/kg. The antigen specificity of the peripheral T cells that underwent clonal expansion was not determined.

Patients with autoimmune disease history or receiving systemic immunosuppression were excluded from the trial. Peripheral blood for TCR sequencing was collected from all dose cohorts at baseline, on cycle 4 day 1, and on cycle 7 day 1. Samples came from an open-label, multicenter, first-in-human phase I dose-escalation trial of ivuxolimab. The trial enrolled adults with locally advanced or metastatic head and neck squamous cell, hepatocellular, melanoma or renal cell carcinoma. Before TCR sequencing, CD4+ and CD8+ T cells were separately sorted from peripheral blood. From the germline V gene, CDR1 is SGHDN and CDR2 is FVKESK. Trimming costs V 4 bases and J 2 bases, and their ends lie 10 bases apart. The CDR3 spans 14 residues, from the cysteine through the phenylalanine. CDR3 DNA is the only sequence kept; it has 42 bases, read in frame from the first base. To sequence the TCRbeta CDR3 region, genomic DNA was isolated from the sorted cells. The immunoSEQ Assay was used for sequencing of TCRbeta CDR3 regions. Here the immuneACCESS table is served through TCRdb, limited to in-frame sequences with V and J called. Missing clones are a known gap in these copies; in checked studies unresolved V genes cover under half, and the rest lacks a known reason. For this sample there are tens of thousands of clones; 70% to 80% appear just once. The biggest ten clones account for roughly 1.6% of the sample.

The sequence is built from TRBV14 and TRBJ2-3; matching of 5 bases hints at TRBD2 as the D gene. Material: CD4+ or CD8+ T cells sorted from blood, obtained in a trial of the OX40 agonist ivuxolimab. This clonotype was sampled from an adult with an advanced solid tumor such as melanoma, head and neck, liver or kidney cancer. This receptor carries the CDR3 CASSLMRATDTQYF. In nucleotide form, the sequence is TGTGCCAGCAGCCTTATGAGGGCCACAGATACGCAGTATTTT. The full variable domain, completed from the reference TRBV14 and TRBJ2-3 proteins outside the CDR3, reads EAGVTQFPSHSVIEKGQTVTLRCDPISGHDNLYWYRRVMGKEIKFLLHFVKESKQDESGMPNNRFLAERTGGTYSTLKVQPAELEDSGVYFCASSLMRATDTQYFGPGTRLTVL.